A single sample gave rise to the 20 T cell receptor beta chains below, sequenced in a study of technical replicates of blood from several donors. Profiled with immunoSEQ multiplex PCR; TCRdb holds only in-frame clones, not every one. The repertoire holds about 15,000 clones, with more than 70% as singletons. The sequenced sample consisted of PBMCs. These receptor sequences come from a human donor in good health.

The chain recombines TRBV25-1 with TRBJ2-7; 11 bases line up with TRBD2. The trim removed 3 bases at V and 3 bases at J, leaving 4 bases unmatched. The CDR3 consists of 15 residues. Germline V gene data show CDR1 as MGHDK and CDR2 as SYGVNS. The CDR3 here is CASSDPSGRSYEQYF. The DNA for the CDR3 is TGTGCCAGCAGTGACCCTAGCGGGAGGAGCTACGAGCAGTACTTC.

This sequence joins TRBV7-9 and TRBJ2-5; D is unresolved. The V gene lost 1 base and the J gene lost 5 bases, with 5 bases spanning the gap. This CDR3 has 12 amino acids. The germline V gene has CDR1 SEHNR and CDR2 FQNEAQ (reference sequence). The CDR3 DNA is TGTGCCAGCAGCTTAGTAGTCGAGACCCAGTACTTC. It translates to CASSLVVETQYF.

This clone was seen just once. The rearrangement links TRBV2 to TRBJ1-4; 7 nucleotides match TRBD1. The germline V gene encodes CDR1 SNHLY and CDR2 FYNNEI. Germline trimming cut 5 bases from V and 8 bases from J; bases unmatched to any gene: 32. The CDR3 extends over 22 amino acids. This chain's CDR3 is CASSTGTADVYSPSRDREKLFF. The CDR3 bases are TGTGCCAGCAGTACCGGGACAGCAGACGTGTATTCGCCGAGTAGGGACCGAGAAAAACTGTTTTTT.

The chain is built from TRBV7-9 and TRBJ2-1; D is unclear. Trimming took 4 bases from V and 0 from J, leaving 16 bases between them. This CDR3 is built from 17 residues. In germline, CDR1 is SEHNR, CDR2 FQNEAQ (reference sequence). DNA of the CDR3: TGTGCCAGCAGCTCCGATTTCCACTGGAGCTCCTACAATGAGCAGTTCTTC. Translating gives CASSSDFHWSSYNEQFF.

The chain carries TRBV19 and TRBJ2-7; 10 bases are a match to TRBD1. This CDR3 comprises 15 residues. V lost 4 bases, J lost 5 bases, and 8 bases stayed unmatched. Looked up from germline, CDR1 is LNHDA and CDR2 is SQIVND (reference sequence). CDR3 bases: TGTGCCAGTAGTAAAAGGACAGGGGGTATCGACGAGCAGTACTTC. Translated: CASSKRTGGIDEQYF.

The count of this clone is one. The gene calls are TRBV19 and TRBJ2-1; TRBD1 agrees at 9 bases. This CDR3 is built from 14 residues. J lost 6 bases, V lost 7 bases, and 7 bases had no gene match. Germline V CDR1 and CDR2: LNHDA, SQIVND (reference sequence). The CDR3 reads CASTKGQGGNEQFF. The CDR3, as DNA: TGTGCCAGTACCAAGGGACAGGGAGGCAATGAGCAGTTCTTC.

This chain uses TRBV7-8 with TRBJ2-7, with 12 nucleotides matching TRBD1. This CDR3 contains 14 residues. In germline, CDR1 is SGHVS, CDR2 FQNEAQ. V shed 5 bases, J shed 7 bases, and the junction held 6 bases outside the gene matches. The CDR3 DNA reads TGTGCCAGCAGCGGGACAGGGGGCTTGGGGGAGCAGTACTTC. Its translation: CASSGTGGLGEQYF.

The chain carries TRBV2 and TRBJ1-1; D is uncertain. Between the trimmed V and J ends, which lost 7 bases and 7 bases, there was a span of 13 bases. The CDR3 covers 12 residues. Germline CDR1 reads SNHLY; CDR2 reads FYNNEI. The CDR3 loop reads CASIGLVGEAFF. The CDR3, as DNA: TGTGCCAGCATCGGTCTGGTCGGTGAAGCTTTCTTT. Combining the CDR3 with reference TRBV2 and TRBJ1-1 gives the whole variable domain EPEVTQTPSHQVTQMGQEVILRCVPISNHLYFYWYRQILGQKVEFLVSFYNNEISEKSEIFDDQFSVERPDGSNFTLKIRSTKLEDSAMYFCASIGLVGEAFFGQGTRLTVV.

This chain uses TRBV9 with TRBJ2-3; TRBD2 matches at 8 bases. This CDR3 region has 16 residues. V lost 2 bases, J lost 3 bases, and 8 bases stayed unmatched. CDR1 is SGDLS and CDR2 is YYNGEE in the germline V gene. The CDR3 protein is CASSVQLAGRTDTQYF. The CDR3 region has the DNA TGTGCCAGCAGCGTTCAATTAGCGGGAAGGACAGATACGCAGTATTTT. Using reference TRBV9 and TRBJ2-3 for the parts outside the CDR3, the full variable domain is DSGVTQTPKHLITATGQRVTLRCSPRSGDLSVYWYQQSLDQGLQFLIQYYNGEERAKGNILERFSAQQFPDLHSELNLSSLELGDSALYFCASSVQLAGRTDTQYFGPGTRLTVL.

The chain recombines TRBV4-1 with TRBJ2-1, with no clear D. Per germline, CDR1 MGHRA and CDR2 YSYEKL. The CDR3 sequence is 13 residues long. V was trimmed by 3 bases and J by 4 bases, leaving 7 bases between them. Here the CDR3 reads CASSQSPYNEQFF. CDR3 in DNA: TGCGCCAGCAGCCAGAGCCCTTACAATGAGCAGTTCTTC.

This clone was detected only once. The rearrangement joins TRBV7-9 to TRBJ2-1; D unresolved. V was cut by 5 bases and J by 8 bases, with 7 bases left in between. Germline CDR1 reads SEHNR; CDR2 reads FQNEAQ (reference sequence). This CDR3 spans 11 amino acids. CDR3 protein: CASSPLDEQFF. CDR3 in DNA: TGTGCCAGCAGCCCTCTAGATGAGCAGTTCTTC.

The rearrangement uses TRBV7-6 and TRBJ2-1; 8 bases map to TRBD2. V trimming: 5 bases; J trimming: 6 bases; junction bases outside the gene matches: 12. This CDR3 spans 16 amino acids. The germline V gene has CDR1 SGHVS and CDR2 FNYEAQ. The CDR3 DNA is TGTGCCAGCAGCATGCCGGGACTAGGAACAGGCAATGAGCAGTTCTTC. Translating gives CASSMPGLGTGNEQFF.

The V gene is TRBV9, the J gene TRBJ1-4, with no clear D. The germline V and J ends were trimmed by 0 bases and 7 bases, with 10 bases remaining between them. Germline V gives CDR1 SGDLS, CDR2 YYNGEE. The CDR3 covers 14 residues. CDR3 bases: TGTGCCAGCAGCGTAGGGCGTTCGGGTGAAAAACTGTTTTTT. It yields the protein CASSVGRSGEKLFF.

The CDR3 region has the DNA TGTGCCAGCAGCTCGCCCGAGGGCCCTAACAATGAGCAGTTCTTC. The encoded protein is CASSSPEGPNNEQFF. V gene TRBV7-9 combines with J gene TRBJ2-1, with a weak D call TRBD2 (5 bases). The CDR3 spans 15 residues. Per the germline V gene, CDR1 is SEHNR and CDR2 is FQNEAQ (reference sequence). The V and J ends lost 4 bases and 5 bases respectively, with 15 bases between them.

The chain couples TRBV27 to TRBJ1-3; no firm D call. This CDR3 spans 17 amino acids. V was clipped by 4 bases and J by 3 bases, with 19 bases between them. Germline V gene data show CDR1 as MNHEY and CDR2 as SMNVEV (reference sequence). The CDR3 is CASSSTSNGIYGNTIYF. The CDR3 coding sequence is TGTGCCAGCAGTTCGACGTCAAACGGGATCTATGGAAACACCATATATTTT.

The chain carries TRBV18 and TRBJ1-5, with D possibly being TRBD1 (5 bases). Germline-derived CDR1 and CDR2 are KGHSH and LQKENI. The CDR3 has 20 amino acids. V lost 4 bases and J lost 4, with 29 bases in between. The CDR3 region is CASSLMQTEDWSGGNQPQHF. The CDR3 DNA follows: TGTGCCAGCTCACTGATGCAGACGGAAGATTGGTCGGGGGGGAATCAGCCCCAGCATTTT. Complete variable domain (other parts from reference TRBV18 and TRBJ1-5): NAGVMQNPRHLVRRRGQEARLRCSPMKGHSHVYWYRQLPEEGLKFMVYLQKENIIDESGMPKERFSAEFPKEGPSILRIQQVVRGDSAAYFCASSLMQTEDWSGGNQPQHFGDGTRLSIL.

The chain uses TRBV9 and TRBJ2-1, with 14 bases lining up with TRBD2. There are 17 residues in the CDR3. V was clipped by 3 bases and J by 8 bases; unmatched bases: 10. Germline assignment: CDR1 SGDLS and CDR2 YYNGEE. CDR3 DNA: TGTGCCAGCAGCGCAGGGACTAGCGGGAGTATTTGGGATGAGCAGTTCTTC. Amino acid sequence: CASSAGTSGSIWDEQFF.

The chain recombines TRBV2 with TRBJ2-1; 7 bases line up with TRBD1. The CDR3 runs 15 residues. Germline V lookup: CDR1 SNHLY, CDR2 FYNNEI. The V segment lost 3 bases and the J segment 1 base; nucleotides outside the gene matches: 3. Written as DNA, the CDR3 is TGTGCCAGCAGTGATGACAGGGTTTCCTACAATGAGCAGTTCTTC. This gives the protein CASSDDRVSYNEQFF. Full variable domain (missing parts from reference TRBV2 and TRBJ2-1): EPEVTQTPSHQVTQMGQEVILRCVPISNHLYFYWYRQILGQKVEFLVSFYNNEISEKSEIFDDQFSVERPDGSNFTLKIRSTKLEDSAMYFCASSDDRVSYNEQFFGPGTRLTVL.

In DNA, the CDR3 is TGTGCCAGTAAGTCGCAGGGCCTTCTTTTCGACATTCAGTACTTC. Protein: CASKSQGLLFDIQYF. The rearrangement joins TRBV19 to TRBJ2-4; D perhaps matches TRBD1 (5 bases). The CDR3 has 15 residues. V was pared by 7 bases and J by 8 bases, with 21 bases between. CDR1 is LNHDA, CDR2 SQIVND, per germline (reference sequence).

The chain recombines TRBV28 with TRBJ1-2; 7 bases are a match to TRBD1. Per germline, CDR1 MDHEN and CDR2 SYDVKM. V lost 5 bases and J lost 4; bases outside the gene matches: 4. The CDR3 has 13 residues. CDR3 nucleotide sequence: TGTGCCAGCAGTCTGGGACAGATCTATGGCTACACCTTC. Amino acid sequence: CASSLGQIYGYTF.